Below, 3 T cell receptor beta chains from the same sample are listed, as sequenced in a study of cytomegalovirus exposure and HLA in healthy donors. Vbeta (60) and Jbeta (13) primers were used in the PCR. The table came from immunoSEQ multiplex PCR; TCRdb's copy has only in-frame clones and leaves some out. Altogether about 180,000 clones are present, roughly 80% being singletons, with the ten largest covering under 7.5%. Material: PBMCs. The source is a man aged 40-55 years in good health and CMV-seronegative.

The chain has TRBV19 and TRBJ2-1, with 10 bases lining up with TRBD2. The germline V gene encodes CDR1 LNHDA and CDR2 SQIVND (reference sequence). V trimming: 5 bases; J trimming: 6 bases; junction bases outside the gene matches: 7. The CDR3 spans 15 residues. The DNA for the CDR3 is TGTGCCAGTAGTCCGTGGACTAGCGGAGGCAATGAGCAGTTCTTC. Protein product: CASSPWTSGGNEQFF. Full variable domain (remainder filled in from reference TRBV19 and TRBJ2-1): DGGITQSPKYLFRKEGQNVTLSCEQNLNHDAMYWYRQDPGQGLRLIYYSQIVNDFQKGDIAEGYSVSREKKESFPLTVTSAQKNPTAFYLCASSPWTSGGNEQFFGPGTRLTVL.

The CDR3 DNA follows: TGTGCCATCAGGGCGGGACAGCCCGGGGAAAAACTGTTTTTT. It translates to CAIRAGQPGEKLFF. The rearrangement joins TRBV10-3 to TRBJ1-4, with 7 bases identical to TRBD1. The germline V gene has CDR1 ENHRY and CDR2 SYGVKD. The CDR3 consists of 14 residues. The J segment lost 8 bases and the V segment lost 6 bases, leaving 9 bases of the junction unmatched.

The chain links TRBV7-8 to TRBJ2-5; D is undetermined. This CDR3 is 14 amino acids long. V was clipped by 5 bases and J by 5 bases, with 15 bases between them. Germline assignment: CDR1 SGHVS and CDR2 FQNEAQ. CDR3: CASSPRRHNETQYF. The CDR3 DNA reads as TGTGCCAGCAGCCCACGCCGACATAATGAGACCCAGTACTTC. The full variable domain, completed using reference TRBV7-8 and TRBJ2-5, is GAGVSQSPRYKVAKRGQDVALRCDPISGHVSLFWYQQALGQGPEFLTYFQNEAQLDKSGLPSDRFFAERPEGSVSTLKIQRTQQEDSAVYLCASSPRRHNETQYFGPGTRLLVL.